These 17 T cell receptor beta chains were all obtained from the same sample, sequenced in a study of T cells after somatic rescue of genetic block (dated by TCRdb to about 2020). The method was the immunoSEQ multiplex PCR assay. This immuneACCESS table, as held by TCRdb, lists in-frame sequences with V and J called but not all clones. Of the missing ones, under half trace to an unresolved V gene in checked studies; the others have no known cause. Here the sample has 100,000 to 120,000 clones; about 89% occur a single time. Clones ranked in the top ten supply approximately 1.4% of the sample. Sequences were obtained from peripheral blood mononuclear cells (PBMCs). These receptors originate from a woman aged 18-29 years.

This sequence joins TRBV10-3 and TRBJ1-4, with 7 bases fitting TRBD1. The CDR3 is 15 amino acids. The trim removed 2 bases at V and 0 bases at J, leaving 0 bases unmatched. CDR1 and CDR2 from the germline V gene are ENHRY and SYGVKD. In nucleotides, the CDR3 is TGTGCCATCAGTGAGGACAGGGCAACTAATGAAAAACTGTTTTTT. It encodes CAISEDRATNEKLFF.

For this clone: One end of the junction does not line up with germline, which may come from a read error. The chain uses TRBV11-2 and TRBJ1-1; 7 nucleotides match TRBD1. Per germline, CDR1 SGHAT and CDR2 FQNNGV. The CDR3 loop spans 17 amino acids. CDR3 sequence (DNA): TGTGTCAGCAGCTTAGCGATTGCAGGGGGTCTAAACACTGAAGCTTTCTTT. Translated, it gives CVSSLAIAGGLNTEAFF.

The CDR3: CASSRNLGGPSEQYF. The CDR3 DNA reads TGTGCCAGCAGCCGTAATCTGGGAGGGCCCAGTGAGCAGTACTTC. This chain connects TRBV7-9 to TRBJ2-7, with TRBD2 matching 7 bases. This CDR3 is built from 15 residues. Per the germline V gene, CDR1 is SEHNR and CDR2 is FQNEAQ (reference sequence). V dropped 5 bases and J dropped 7; count of bases not matched to a gene: 14.

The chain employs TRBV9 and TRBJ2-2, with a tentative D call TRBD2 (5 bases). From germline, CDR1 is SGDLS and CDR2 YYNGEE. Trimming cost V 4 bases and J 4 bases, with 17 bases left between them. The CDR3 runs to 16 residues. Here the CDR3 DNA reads TGTGCCAGCAGCCCCCTTGGGAGAAGTGGCACCGGGGAGCTGTTTTTT. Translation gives CASSPLGRSGTGELFF.

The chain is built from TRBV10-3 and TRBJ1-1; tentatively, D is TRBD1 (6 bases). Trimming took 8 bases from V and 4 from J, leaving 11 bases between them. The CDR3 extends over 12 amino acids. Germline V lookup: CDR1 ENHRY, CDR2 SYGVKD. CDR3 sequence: CAIGGGATEAFF. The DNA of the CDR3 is TGTGCCATCGGTGGGGGGGCCACTGAAGCTTTCTTT.

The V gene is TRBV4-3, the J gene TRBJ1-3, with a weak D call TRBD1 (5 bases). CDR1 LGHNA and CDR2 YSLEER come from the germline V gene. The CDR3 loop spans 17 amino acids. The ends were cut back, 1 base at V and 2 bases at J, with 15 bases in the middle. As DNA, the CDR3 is TGCGCCAGCAGCCAAGTTTTGGGGACGGTGACTGGAAACACCATATATTTT. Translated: CASSQVLGTVTGNTIYF.

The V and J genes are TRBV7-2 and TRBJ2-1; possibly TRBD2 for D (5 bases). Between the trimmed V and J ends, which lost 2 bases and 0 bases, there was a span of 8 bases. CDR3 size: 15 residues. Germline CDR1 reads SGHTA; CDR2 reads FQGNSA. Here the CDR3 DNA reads TGTGCCAGCAGCTTACTGGGGAGCTCCTACAATGAGCAGTTCTTC. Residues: CASSLLGSSYNEQFF.

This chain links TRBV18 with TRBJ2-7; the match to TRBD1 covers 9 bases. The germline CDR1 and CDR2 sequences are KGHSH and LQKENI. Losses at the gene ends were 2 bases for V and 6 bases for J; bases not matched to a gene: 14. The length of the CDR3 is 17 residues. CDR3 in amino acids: CASSPLPPQGAPSEQYF. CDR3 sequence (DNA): TGTGCCAGCTCACCATTACCCCCACAGGGGGCGCCTTCCGAGCAGTACTTC.

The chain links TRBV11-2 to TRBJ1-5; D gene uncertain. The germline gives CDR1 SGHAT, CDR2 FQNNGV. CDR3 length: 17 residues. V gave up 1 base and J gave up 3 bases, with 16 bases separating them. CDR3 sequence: CASSLAGGAAHNQPQHF. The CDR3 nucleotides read TGTGCCAGCAGCTTAGCCGGAGGAGCAGCCCACAATCAGCCCCAGCATTTT.

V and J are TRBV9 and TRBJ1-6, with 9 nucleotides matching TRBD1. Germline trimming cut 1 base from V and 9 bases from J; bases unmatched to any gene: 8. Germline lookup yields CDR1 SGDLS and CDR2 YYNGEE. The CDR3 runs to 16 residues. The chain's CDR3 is CASSVYRQGGGSPLHF. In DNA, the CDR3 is TGTGCCAGCAGCGTATACCGACAGGGGGGGGGTTCACCCCTCCACTTT.

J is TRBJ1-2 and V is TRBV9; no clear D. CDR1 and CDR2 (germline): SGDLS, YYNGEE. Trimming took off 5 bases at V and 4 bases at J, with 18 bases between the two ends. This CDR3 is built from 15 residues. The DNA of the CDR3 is TGTGCCAGCAGTTTCGGGCCGCTTGACCCCTATGGCTACACCTTC. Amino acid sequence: CASSFGPLDPYGYTF.

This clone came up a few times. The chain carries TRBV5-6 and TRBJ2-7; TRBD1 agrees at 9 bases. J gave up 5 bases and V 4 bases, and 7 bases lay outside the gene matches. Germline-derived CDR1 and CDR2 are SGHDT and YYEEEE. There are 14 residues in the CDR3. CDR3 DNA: TGTGCCAGCAGCCGGGACAGGGTGGGCCACGAGCAGTACTTC. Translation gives CASSRDRVGHEQYF.

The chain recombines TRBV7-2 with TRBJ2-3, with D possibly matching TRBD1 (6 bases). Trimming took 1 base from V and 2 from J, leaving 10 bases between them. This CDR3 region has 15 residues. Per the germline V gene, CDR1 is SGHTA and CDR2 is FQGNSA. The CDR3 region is CASSLVPGATDTQYF. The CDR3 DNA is TGTGCCAGCAGCTTAGTGCCAGGGGCCACAGATACGCAGTATTTT.

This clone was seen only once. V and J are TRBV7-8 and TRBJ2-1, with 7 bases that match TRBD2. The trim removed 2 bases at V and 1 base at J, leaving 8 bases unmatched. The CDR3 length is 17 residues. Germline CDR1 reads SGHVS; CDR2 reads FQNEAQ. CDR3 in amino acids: CASSLLGLGGSYNEQFF. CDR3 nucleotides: TGTGCCAGCAGCTTATTAGGACTAGGAGGGTCCTACAATGAGCAGTTCTTC.

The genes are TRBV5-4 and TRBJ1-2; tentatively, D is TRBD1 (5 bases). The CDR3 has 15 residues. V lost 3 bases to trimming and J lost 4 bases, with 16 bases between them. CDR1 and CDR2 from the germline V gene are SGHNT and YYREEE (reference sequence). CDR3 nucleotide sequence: TGTGCCAGCAGCTCCGGGGGGGGTGGGAGCTATGGCTACACCTTC. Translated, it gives CASSSGGGGSYGYTF. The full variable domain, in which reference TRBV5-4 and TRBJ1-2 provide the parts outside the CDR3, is ETGVTQSPTHLIKTRGQQVTLRCSSQSGHNTVSWYQQALGQGPQFIFQYYREEENGRGNFPPRFSGLQFPNYSSELNVNALELDDSALYLCASSSGGGGSYGYTFGSGTRLTVV.

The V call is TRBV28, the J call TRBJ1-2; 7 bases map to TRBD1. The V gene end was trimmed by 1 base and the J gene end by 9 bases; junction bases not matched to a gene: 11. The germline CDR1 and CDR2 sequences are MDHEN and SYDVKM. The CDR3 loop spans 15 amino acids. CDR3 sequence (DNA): TGTGCCAGCAGTTTATCGGGCCCCCGGGACAGTCGCTACACCTTC. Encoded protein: CASSLSGPRDSRYTF.

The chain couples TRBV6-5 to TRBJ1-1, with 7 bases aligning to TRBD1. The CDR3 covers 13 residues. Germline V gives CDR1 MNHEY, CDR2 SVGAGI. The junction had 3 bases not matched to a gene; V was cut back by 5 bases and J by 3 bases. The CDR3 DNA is TGTGCCAGCAGTGAACAGGGGCACACTGAAGCTTTCTTT. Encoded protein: CASSEQGHTEAFF.